This paragraph covers one T cell receptor (beta chain) sequence. Produced via immunoSEQ multiplex PCR; TCRdb's table is partial and in-frame only. The data contain fewer than 250,000 clones, around 92% of them singletons. The CDR3 runs 14 residues. In terms of age and location, participants ranged from roughly 18 to 100 years and lived in under 30 US areas. Cohort 3 recovered donors had two negative PCRs, clearance, or symptom resolution. The data were taken from a study of blood T cell repertoires in COVID-19. Study information: Sites across the United States, Italy and Spain contributed samples from acute and convalescent COVID-19. In each case, the material was cDNA or gDNA derived from T cells, B-cell-depleted T cells, or PBMCs.

What was sequenced was PBMCs or T cells enriched from blood (not recorded which). This chain joins TRBV21-1 and TRBJ2-1; the table assigns TRBD2, which was not confirmed against the DNA. TRBV21-1 is an annotated pseudogene. The sequence was obtained from a woman younger than 35 who had recovered from COVID-19. CDR3 residues: CASAGGFIYNEQFF. The CDR3, as DNA: TGTGCCAGCGCCGGGGGGTTTATCTACAATGAGCAGTTCTTC.